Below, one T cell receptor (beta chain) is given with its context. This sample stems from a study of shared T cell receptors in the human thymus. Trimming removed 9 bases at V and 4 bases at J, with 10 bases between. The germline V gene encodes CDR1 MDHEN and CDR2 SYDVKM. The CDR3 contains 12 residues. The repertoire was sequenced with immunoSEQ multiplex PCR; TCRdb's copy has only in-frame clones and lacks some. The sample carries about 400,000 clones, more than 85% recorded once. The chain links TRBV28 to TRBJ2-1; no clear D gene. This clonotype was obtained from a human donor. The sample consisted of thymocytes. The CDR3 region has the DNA TGTGCCAGTGCCTCGCGGTACAATGAGCAGTTCTTC. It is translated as CASASRYNEQFF.